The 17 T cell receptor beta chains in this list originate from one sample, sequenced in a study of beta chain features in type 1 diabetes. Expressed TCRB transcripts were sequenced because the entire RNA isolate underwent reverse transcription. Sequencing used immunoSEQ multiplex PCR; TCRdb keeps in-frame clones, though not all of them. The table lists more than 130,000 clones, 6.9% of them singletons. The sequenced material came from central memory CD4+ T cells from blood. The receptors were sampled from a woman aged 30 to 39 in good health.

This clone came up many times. DNA of the CDR3: TGTGCCAGTAGTATCGGGACTAGTCCCAATGAGCAGTTCTTC. Protein product: CASSIGTSPNEQFF. This chain joins TRBV19 and TRBJ2-1, with 8 bases that match TRBD2. The CDR3 is made up of 14 amino acids. Germline trimming cut 3 bases from V and 6 bases from J; bases unmatched to any gene: 4. Germline lookup yields CDR1 LNHDA and CDR2 SQIVND (reference sequence).

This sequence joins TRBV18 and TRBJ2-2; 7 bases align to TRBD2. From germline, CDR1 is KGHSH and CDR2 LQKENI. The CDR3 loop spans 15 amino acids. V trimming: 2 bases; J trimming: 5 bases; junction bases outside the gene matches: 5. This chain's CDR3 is CASSPYGAGTGELFF. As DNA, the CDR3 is TGTGCCAGCTCACCATATGGAGCGGGAACCGGGGAGCTGTTTTTT. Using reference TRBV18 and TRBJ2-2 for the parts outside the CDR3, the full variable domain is NAGVMQNPRHLVRRRGQEARLRCSPMKGHSHVYWYRQLPEEGLKFMVYLQKENIIDESGMPKERFSAEFPKEGPSILRIQQVVRGDSAAYFCASSPYGAGTGELFFGEGSRLTVL.

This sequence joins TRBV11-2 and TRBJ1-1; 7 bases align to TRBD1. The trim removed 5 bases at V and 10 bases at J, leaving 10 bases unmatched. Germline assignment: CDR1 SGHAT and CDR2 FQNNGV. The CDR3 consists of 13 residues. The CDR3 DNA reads TGTGCCAGCAGCGCTGGGACAGTTCCCGGAGCTTTCTTT. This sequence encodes CASSAGTVPGAFF.

The CDR3: CASSRDTVNEQFF. The CDR3 DNA reads as TGTGCCAGCAGCCGGGACACGGTTAATGAGCAGTTCTTC. The chain couples TRBV7-3 to TRBJ2-1; D perhaps matches TRBD1 (6 bases). From germline, CDR1 is SGHTA and CDR2 FQGTGA. The CDR3 is made up of 13 amino acids. V gave up 5 bases and J gave up 7 bases, with 12 bases separating them. Full variable domain (missing parts from reference TRBV7-3 and TRBJ2-1): GAGVSQTPSNKVTEKGKYVELRCDPISGHTALYWYRQSLGQGPEFLIYFQGTGAADDSGLPNDRFFAVRPEGSVSTLKIQRTERGDSAVYLCASSRDTVNEQFFGPGTRLTVL.

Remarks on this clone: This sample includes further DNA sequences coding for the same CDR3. Written as DNA, the CDR3 is TGTGCCTGGAGTGTACAGAGTGAGCAGTTCTTC. This sequence encodes CAWSVQSEQFF. This rearrangement joins TRBV30 to TRBJ2-1; the D is unclear. V was cut by 0 bases and J by 9 bases, with 6 bases left in between. This CDR3 is 11 amino acids long. Germline V CDR1 and CDR2: GTSNPN, SVGIG (reference sequence).

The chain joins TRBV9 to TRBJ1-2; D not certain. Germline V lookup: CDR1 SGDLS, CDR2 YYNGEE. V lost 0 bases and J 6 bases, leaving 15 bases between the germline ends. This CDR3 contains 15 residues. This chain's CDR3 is CASSVENWGVNGYTF. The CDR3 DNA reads TGTGCCAGCAGCGTAGAGAATTGGGGAGTTAATGGCTACACCTTC.

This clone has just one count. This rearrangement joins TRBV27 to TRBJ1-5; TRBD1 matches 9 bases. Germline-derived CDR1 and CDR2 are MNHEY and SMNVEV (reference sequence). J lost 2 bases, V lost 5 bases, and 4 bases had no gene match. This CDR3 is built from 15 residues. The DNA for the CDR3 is TGTGCCAGCAGTGGGGACAGGGCCCGCAATCAGCCCCAGCATTTT. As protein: CASSGDRARNQPQHF.

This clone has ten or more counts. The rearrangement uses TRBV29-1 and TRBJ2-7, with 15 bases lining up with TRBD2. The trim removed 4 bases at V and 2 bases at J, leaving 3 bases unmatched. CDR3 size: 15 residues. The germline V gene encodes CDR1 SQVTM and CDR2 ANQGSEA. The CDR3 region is CSVGGTSGGTYEQYF. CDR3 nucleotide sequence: TGCAGCGTTGGGGGGACTAGCGGGGGGACCTACGAGCAGTACTTC.

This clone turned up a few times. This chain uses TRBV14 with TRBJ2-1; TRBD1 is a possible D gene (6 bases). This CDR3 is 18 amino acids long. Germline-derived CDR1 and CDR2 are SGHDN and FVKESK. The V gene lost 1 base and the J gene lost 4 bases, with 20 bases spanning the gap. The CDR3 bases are TGTGCCAGCAGCCAAGGGAATCGACTAAGGGGGATGTACAATGAGCAGTTCTTC. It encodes CASSQGNRLRGMYNEQFF.

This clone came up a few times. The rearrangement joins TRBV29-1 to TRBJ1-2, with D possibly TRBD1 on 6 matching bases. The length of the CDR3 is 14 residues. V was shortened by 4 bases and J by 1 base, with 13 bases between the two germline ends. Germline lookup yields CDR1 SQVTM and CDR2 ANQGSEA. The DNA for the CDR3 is TGCAGCGTTGCAGGGGTGGGATTTAACTATGGCTACACCTTC. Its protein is CSVAGVGFNYGYTF.

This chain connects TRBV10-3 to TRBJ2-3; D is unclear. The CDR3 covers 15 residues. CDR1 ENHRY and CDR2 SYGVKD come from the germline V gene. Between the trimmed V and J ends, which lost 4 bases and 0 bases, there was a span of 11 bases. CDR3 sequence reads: CAISGGVSSTDTQYF. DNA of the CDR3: TGTGCCATCAGTGGCGGTGTATCTAGCACAGATACGCAGTATTTT.

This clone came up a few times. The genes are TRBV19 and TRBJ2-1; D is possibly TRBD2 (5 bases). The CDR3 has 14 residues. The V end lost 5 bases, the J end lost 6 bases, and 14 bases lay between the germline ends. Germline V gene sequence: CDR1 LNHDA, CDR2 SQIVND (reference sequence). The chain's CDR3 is CASSVSDLFNEQFF. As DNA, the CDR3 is TGTGCCAGTAGTGTCTCGGACTTGTTCAATGAGCAGTTCTTC.

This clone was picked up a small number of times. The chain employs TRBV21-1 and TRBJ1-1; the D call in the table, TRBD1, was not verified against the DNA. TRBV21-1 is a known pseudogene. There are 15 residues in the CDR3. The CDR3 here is CASSKEETGNTEAFF. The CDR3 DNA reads TGTGCCAGCAGCAAAGAAGAGACAGGGAACACTGAAGCTTTCTTT.

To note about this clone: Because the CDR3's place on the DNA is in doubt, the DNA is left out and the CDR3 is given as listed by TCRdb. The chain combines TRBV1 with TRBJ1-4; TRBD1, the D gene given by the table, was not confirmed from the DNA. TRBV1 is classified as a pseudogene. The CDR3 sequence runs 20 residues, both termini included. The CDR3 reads CTSSPYLPFDRGPLMKNCFF.

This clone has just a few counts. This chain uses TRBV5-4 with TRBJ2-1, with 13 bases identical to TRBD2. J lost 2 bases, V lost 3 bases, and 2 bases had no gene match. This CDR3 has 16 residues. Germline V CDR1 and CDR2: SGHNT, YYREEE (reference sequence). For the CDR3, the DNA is TGTGCCAGCAGCTCCGGGACTAGCGGGACCTACAATGAGCAGTTCTTC. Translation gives CASSSGTSGTYNEQFF.

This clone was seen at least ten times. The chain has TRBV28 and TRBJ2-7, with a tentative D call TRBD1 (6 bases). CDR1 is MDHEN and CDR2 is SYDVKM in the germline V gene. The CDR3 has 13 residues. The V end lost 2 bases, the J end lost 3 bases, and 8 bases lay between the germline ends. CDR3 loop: CASSLGRGYEQYF. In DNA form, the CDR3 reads TGTGCCAGCAGTTTAGGCAGGGGCTACGAGCAGTACTTC.

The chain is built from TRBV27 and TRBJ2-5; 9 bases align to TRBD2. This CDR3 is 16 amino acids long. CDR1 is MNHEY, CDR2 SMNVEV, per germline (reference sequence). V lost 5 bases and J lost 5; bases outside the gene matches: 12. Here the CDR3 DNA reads TGTGCCAGCAGTCCCCCCCCTCTAGCGGGGAGGGAGACCCAGTACTTC. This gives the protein CASSPPPLAGRETQYF.